The 8 T cell receptor beta chains listed next were all sequenced from one sample in a study of OX40 agonist ivuxolimab in advanced cancers. Data came from immunoSEQ multiplex PCR; TCRdb stores just in-frame clones and leaves some out. This sample carries tens of thousands of clones, around 73% of them seen once, and the ten largest clones take 2% to 2.5%. The sample was CD4+ or CD8+ T cells sorted from blood, taken in a trial of the OX40 agonist ivuxolimab. Source of these receptors: an adult with an advanced solid tumor such as melanoma, head and neck, liver or kidney cancer.

The rearrangement joins TRBV7-6 to TRBJ1-1; D is perhaps TRBD1 (5 bases). The CDR3 extends over 12 amino acids. The germline gives CDR1 SGHVS, CDR2 FNYEAQ. V lost 1 base and J 7 bases, leaving 7 bases between the germline ends. CDR3 residues: CASSLDQGEAFF. The CDR3, as DNA: TGTGCCAGCAGCTTAGATCAGGGTGAAGCTTTCTTT. Looking up the rest from reference TRBV7-6 and TRBJ1-1 gives the full variable domain: GAGVSQSPRYKVTKRGQDVALRCDPISGHVSLYWYRQALGQGPEFLTYFNYEAQQDKSGLPNDRFSAERPEGSISTLTIQRTEQRDSAMYRCASSLDQGEAFFGQGTRLTVV.

The V and J genes are TRBV5-1 and TRBJ2-7, with 9 positions matching TRBD1. The CDR3 loop spans 16 amino acids. CDR1 is SGHRS, CDR2 YFSETQ, per germline. The V gene end was trimmed by 4 bases and the J gene end by 3 bases; junction bases not matched to a gene: 11. The CDR3 spells CASSPLTGTGSYEQYF. Written as DNA, the CDR3 is TGCGCCAGCAGCCCACTCACCGGGACAGGGAGCTACGAGCAGTACTTC. The variable domain in full, completed from reference TRBV5-1 and TRBJ2-7, reads KAGVTQTPRYLIKTRGQQVTLSCSPISGHRSVSWYQQTPGQGLQFLFEYFSETQRNKGNFPGRFSGRQFSNSRSEMNVSTLELGDSALYLCASSPLTGTGSYEQYFGPGTRLTVT.

The CDR3 sequence: CASSLYRAGGLRNEQFF. CDR3 DNA sequence: TGTGCCAGCAGCTTATACCGAGCGGGAGGGCTTCGGAATGAGCAGTTCTTC. V gene TRBV7-3 combines with J gene TRBJ2-1; 10 bases agree with TRBD2. Per the germline V gene, CDR1 is SGHTA and CDR2 is FQGTGA. Losses at the gene ends were 2 bases for V and 7 bases for J; bases not matched to a gene: 11. The CDR3 spans 17 residues.

For the CDR3, the DNA is TGTGCCAGCAGCGCCCGGGCCCAAGAGACCCAGTACTTC. It translates to CASSARAQETQYF. This chain uses TRBV7-9 with TRBJ2-5; D is uncertain. The CDR3 has 13 residues. V lost 5 bases, J lost 1 base, and 8 bases lay in between. The germline gives CDR1 SEHNR, CDR2 FQNEAQ (reference sequence).

The chain employs TRBV6-5 and TRBJ1-2; TRBD1 is a possible D gene (6 bases). This CDR3 contains 14 residues. Germline-derived CDR1 and CDR2 are MNHEY and SVGAGI. Trimming removed 5 bases from V and 5 bases from J, with 15 bases in between. This chain's CDR3 is CASSRRDNWYGYTF. In DNA form, the CDR3 reads TGTGCCAGCAGTCGCCGGGACAATTGGTATGGCTACACCTTC.

The genes are TRBV9 and TRBJ1-1; tentative D call: TRBD1 (5 bases). The CDR3 covers 14 residues. Per germline, CDR1 SGDLS and CDR2 YYNGEE. Deletions cut 2 bases from V and 1 base from J, with 9 bases between. The CDR3 loop is CASSVRDGNTEAFF. CDR3 DNA: TGTGCCAGCAGCGTCCGGGACGGGAACACTGAAGCTTTCTTT.

The chain joins TRBV9 to TRBJ2-1; 8 bases agree with TRBD2. From germline, CDR1 is SGDLS and CDR2 YYNGEE. Trimming took 3 bases from V and 2 from J; bases not matched to a gene: 13. The CDR3 length is 18 residues. CDR3 sequence: CASSAELAGALTYNEQFF. The CDR3 DNA sequence: TGTGCCAGCAGCGCTGAGCTAGCGGGCGCCCTCACCTACAATGAGCAGTTCTTC.

The V and J genes are TRBV27 and TRBJ2-3, with unresolved D. Germline loops: CDR1 MNHEY, CDR2 SMNVEV (reference sequence). CDR3 length: 14 residues. V lost 3 bases and J lost 0, with 7 bases in between. CDR3 residues: CASSFTLSTDTQYF. CDR3 DNA sequence: TGTGCCAGCAGTTTTACACTCAGCACAGATACGCAGTATTTT.